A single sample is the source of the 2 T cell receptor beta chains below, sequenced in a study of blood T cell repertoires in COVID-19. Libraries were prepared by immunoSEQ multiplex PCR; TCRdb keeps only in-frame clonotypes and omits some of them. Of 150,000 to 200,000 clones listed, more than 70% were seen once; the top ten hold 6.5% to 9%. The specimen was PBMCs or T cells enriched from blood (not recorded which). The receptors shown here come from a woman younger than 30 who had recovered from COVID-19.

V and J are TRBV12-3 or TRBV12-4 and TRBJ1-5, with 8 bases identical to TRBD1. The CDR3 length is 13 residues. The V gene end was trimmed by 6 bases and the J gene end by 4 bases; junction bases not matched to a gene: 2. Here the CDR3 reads CASRRQGNQPQHF. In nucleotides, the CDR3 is TGTGCCAGCAGGCGACAGGGGAATCAGCCCCAGCATTTT.

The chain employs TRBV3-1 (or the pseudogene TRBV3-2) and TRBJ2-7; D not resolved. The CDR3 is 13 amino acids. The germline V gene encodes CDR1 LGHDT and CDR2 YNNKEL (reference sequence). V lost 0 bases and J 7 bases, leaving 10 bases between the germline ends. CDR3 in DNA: TGTGCCAGCAGCCAAGACGCCCTCGGGGAGCAGTACTTC. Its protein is CASSQDALGEQYF.